This T cell receptor beta chain was captured in a study of blood T cell repertoires in COVID-19. Some clones are missing from TCRdb's copy, which holds only in-frame ones; the method was immunoSEQ multiplex PCR. The sample lists approximately 51,000 clones; roughly 84% were seen once. This CDR3 comprises 16 residues. V is TRBV21-1 and J is TRBJ2-1; the table's D call, TRBD1, was not checked against the DNA. TRBV21-1 is given as a pseudogene. Sequencing was done on a sample of peripheral blood. The sequence derives from a man between 50 and 59 years old with active COVID-19. The CDR3 sequence is CASSKDDRGVYNEQFF. DNA for the CDR3: TGTGCCAGCAGCAAAGATGACAGGGGGGTTTACAATGAGCAGTTCTTC.